This is a list of T cell receptor beta chains from one sample in a study of blood T cells in healthy people across ages. TCRdb itself ran the 5' RACE reads through MiXCR, one entry per CDR3 protein. The sample gives 600,000 to 1,000,000 distinct CDR3 sequences, 58% of which show up once; 20% to 25% is in the top ten. The specimen was blood. Receptor source: a man younger than 45 in good health. CDR3s include the opening cysteine and the closing phenylalanine or tryptophan. A D gene is named only where the DNA matches it firmly. Where a row states a size, it is once, few, many or the class of an expanded clone; other rows omit it.

clone size | J gene | V gene | D gene | CDR3 DNA | CDR3 protein
- | TRBJ2-7 | TRBV2 | TRBD1 | TGTGCCAGCAGTGGGGACAGGATAGTCTCCTACGAGCAGTACTTC | CASSGDRIVSYEQYF
- | TRBJ2-5 | TRBV7-2 | TRBD2 | TGTGCCAGCAGCTACCAGCGGGGGGCCCAAGAGACCCAGTACTTC | CASSYQRGAQETQYF
- | TRBJ2-5 | TRBV25-1 | - | TGTGCCAGCAGTGATAACCTAAGGGGCGAGACCCAGTACTTC | CASSDNLRGETQYF
- | TRBJ1-2 | TRBV6-6 | - | TGTGCCAGCATGCTCAGCAATGGCTACACCTTC | CASMLSNGYTF
- | TRBJ2-1 | TRBV6-5 | TRBD2 | TGTGCCAGCAGTTACTCAACGGGGGGGACCTACAATGAGCAGTTCTTC | CASSYSTGGTYNEQFF
few | TRBJ1-2 | TRBV7-9 | - | TGTGCCAGCAGCTTATTTGTGGATTATGGCTACACCTTC | CASSLFVDYGYTF
- | TRBJ2-7 | TRBV30 | - | TGTGCCTGGAGTGAACCCTACTACGAGCAGTACTTC | CAWSEPYYEQYF
- | TRBJ1-2 | TRBV12-3/TRBV12-4 | TRBD1 | TGTGCCAGCAGTGTTCCCGGGACAGGGGAATCCTATGGCTACACCTTC | CASSVPGTGESYGYTF
- | TRBJ1-2 | TRBV20-1 | - | TGCAGTGCTAGAGGAGGGGGAAACTATGGCTACACCTTC | CSARGGGNYGYTF
few | TRBJ1-2 | TRBV2 | TRBD1 | TGTGCCAGCAGTGGGCAGGGGGCGGAATATGGCTACACCTTC | CASSGQGAEYGYTF
once | TRBJ2-3 | TRBV29-1 | TRBD2 | TGCAGCGTTGGGTCCTACTCTAGCGGGGGTTCCGATACGCAGTATTTT | CSVGSYSSGGSDTQYF
many | TRBJ2-5 | TRBV12-3/TRBV12-4 | - | TGTGCCAGCAGTTTTGTTCCCGAAGAGACCCAGTACTTC | CASSFVPEETQYF
- | TRBJ2-5 | TRBV3-1 | - | TGTGCCAGCAGCCTTTGGCGGGATGGAGAGACCCAGTACTTC | CASSLWRDGETQYF
- | TRBJ2-7 | TRBV10-3 | TRBD2 | TGTGCCATCAGTGAGGCTAGCGGATCCTACGAGCAGTACTTC | CAISEASGSYEQYF
- | TRBJ1-1 | TRBV15 | - | TGTGCCACCAGCAGAGCGGGCCAGAACACTGAAGCTTTCTTT | CATSRAGQNTEAFF
once | TRBJ1-5 | TRBV2 | TRBD1 | TGTGCCAGCAGCATCAGGGGGGGCAGCAATCAGCCCCAGCATTTT | CASSIRGGSNQPQHF
- | TRBJ2-7 | TRBV19 | - | TGTGCCAGTAGTATTACGGAGGAGCAGTACTTC | CASSITEEQYF
- | TRBJ2-7 | TRBV7-9 | - | TGTGCCAGCAGCTCCGGTCTGAGCGAGCAGTACTTC | CASSSGLSEQYF
- | TRBJ2-5 | TRBV7-9 | TRBD2 | TGTGCCAGCAGCAAGACTAGCGGGAGGATAGGGGAGACCCAGTACTTC | CASSKTSGRIGETQYF
once | TRBJ2-1 | TRBV10-3 | TRBD2 | TGTGCCATCGGGATCGGTCCCGGGACTAGGGTTAATGAGCAGTTCTTC | CAIGIGPGTRVNEQFF
- | TRBJ2-3 | TRBV20-1 | TRBD2 | TGCAGTGCTCCCAACGGGGGGGCGGGCACAGATACGCAGTATTTT | CSAPNGGAGTDTQYF
- | TRBJ2-7 | TRBV29-1 | - | TGCAGCGTTGGTTTTAGGGTCGGAGGCTCCTACAATGAGCAGTACTTC | CSVGFRVGGSYNEQYF
- | TRBJ1-6 | TRBV7-2 | TRBD1 | TGTGCCAGCACACCGCAGGGGGCTAACTCACCCCTCCACTTT | CASTPQGANSPLHF
few | TRBJ2-3 | TRBV20-1 | TRBD2 | TGCAGTGCTAGTAGGACTAGCGGGACGGAAGATACGCAGTATTTT | CSASRTSGTEDTQYF
once | TRBJ1-6 | TRBV5-5 | - | TGTGCCAGCAGCTTCCAGGGAGAGGATTCACCCCTCCACTTT | CASSFQGEDSPLHF
- | TRBJ2-2 | TRBV27 | - | TGTGCCAGCAGCCTCCCATCTAGCACCGGGGAGCTGTTTTTT | CASSLPSSTGELFF
- | TRBJ2-5 | TRBV5-1 | - | TGCGCCAGCAGCGCAAGCCTAGGACAGTCTCGGGAGCAGTACTTC | CASSASLGQSREQYF
- | TRBJ2-3 | TRBV5-5 | - | TGTGCCAGCAGCTCCAGAGCGGGCGAGGGGACAGATACGCAGTATTTT | CASSSRAGEGTDTQYF
- | TRBJ2-4 | TRBV2 | TRBD1 | TGTGCCAGCAGTGGGGGGACAGTGAAAAACATTCAGTACTTC | CASSGGTVKNIQYF
- | TRBJ2-3 | TRBV13 | TRBD1 | TGTGCCAGCAGCACACAGGGGATTAGCACAGATACGCAGTATTTT | CASSTQGISTDTQYF
- | TRBJ1-6 | TRBV7-2 | TRBD1 | TGTGCCAGCAGCCTGCATGGGACAGTCGGTAATTCACCCCTCCACTTT | CASSLHGTVGNSPLHF
- | TRBJ2-1 | TRBV7-6 | - | TGTGCCAGCAGCAGGTACACCTACAATGAGCAGTTCTTC | CASSRYTYNEQFF
- | TRBJ1-2 | TRBV6-2/TRBV6-3 | - | TGTGCCAGCAGCCTCAGCCAAGATGGCTACACCTTC | CASSLSQDGYTF
few | TRBJ2-7 | TRBV12-3/TRBV12-4 | TRBD2 | TGTGCCAGCAGTTTACCTACGGGAGGGTTGGACGAGCAGTACTTC | CASSLPTGGLDEQYF
- | TRBJ1-1 | TRBV6-2/TRBV6-3 | TRBD1 | TGTGCCAGCAGTCAACCGTCGACAGGGGCCGGAGTAGCTTTCTTT | CASSQPSTGAGVAFF
- | TRBJ1-6 | TRBV3-1 | TRBD1 | TGTGCCAGCAGCCGACAGGGGGGTCCCTCACCCCTCCACTTT | CASSRQGGPSPLHF
- | TRBJ2-3 | TRBV7-2 | - | TGTGCCAGCAGCAAAAGAGCTGGGGGATACACAGATACGCAGTATTTT | CASSKRAGGYTDTQYF
- | TRBJ2-1 | TRBV20-1 | - | TGCAGGCCTTGGGGGGGCGAGAACAATGAGCAGTTCTTC | CRPWGGENNEQFF
- | TRBJ2-5 | TRBV29-1 | - | TGCAGCGTTGAAGAACAGGGTCGCGGCGAGACCCAGTACTTC | CSVEEQGRGETQYF
- | TRBJ2-1 | TRBV29-1 | TRBD1 | TGCAGCGTTAAAGCTAGGGACAGTGCCTACGAGCAGTTCTTC | CSVKARDSAYEQFF
few | TRBJ2-5 | TRBV4-3 | - | TGCGCCAGCAGCCAATTATACGGGGGGCCCCAAGAGACCCAGTACTTC | CASSQLYGGPQETQYF
- | TRBJ2-3 | TRBV27 | - | TGTGCCAGCATGGGACCTGATGTGACAGATACGCAGTATTTT | CASMGPDVTDTQYF
many | TRBJ2-7 | TRBV25-1 | TRBD1 | TGTGCCAGCAGCGAGGGGACAGGCCCCTACGAGCAGTACTTC | CASSEGTGPYEQYF
- | TRBJ1-1 | TRBV12-3/TRBV12-4 | - | TGTGCCACCTACCGGCGGTTCCCTGAAGCTTTCTTT | CATYRRFPEAFF
- | TRBJ1-2 | TRBV6-5 | TRBD1 | TGTGCCAGCAGTCACAGGGGGCAAGATGGCTACACCTTC | CASSHRGQDGYTF
few | TRBJ1-6 | TRBV3-1 | TRBD1 | TGTGCCAGCAGCCTTAACAGGGGCTTGGGTTCACCCCTCCACTTT | CASSLNRGLGSPLHF
- | TRBJ1-1 | TRBV4-3 | - | TGCGCCAGCAGCCAAGTAAAATCCGGGGGGAACACTGAAGCTTTCTTT | CASSQVKSGGNTEAFF
- | TRBJ2-5 | TRBV7-2 | - | TGTGCCAGCAGCTTAGTAAGAGCGTGGGAGACCCAGTACTTC | CASSLVRAWETQYF
- | TRBJ2-2 | TRBV9 | TRBD1 | TGTGCCAGCAGGGCCACAGGGGGCGGCACCGGGGAGCTGTTTTTT | CASRATGGGTGELFF
- | TRBJ2-5 | TRBV5-1 | TRBD2 | TGCGCCAGCAGCACAAATAGCGGGGGGGCGATTGGAGAGACCCAGTACTTC | CASSTNSGGAIGETQYF
many | TRBJ2-3 | TRBV18 | TRBD2 | TGTGCCAGCTCACCACTGACTAGCGGGAGCCCCACAGATACGCAGTATTTT | CASSPLTSGSPTDTQYF
- | TRBJ2-3 | TRBV9 | TRBD1 | TGTGCCAGCAGCGCGAGGGGGCGAAGCACAGCAGATACGCAGTATTTT | CASSARGRSTADTQYF
- | TRBJ2-7 | TRBV29-1 | - | TGCAGCGTGGGGCAAGGAAAGTACTACGAGCAGTACTTC | CSVGQGKYYEQYF
- | TRBJ2-5 | TRBV20-1 | - | TGCAGTGCTGCCCCGGGTCAGACCCAGTACTTC | CSAAPGQTQYF
- | TRBJ2-5 | TRBV7-2 | - | TGTGCCAGCAGCTTAGATACAGGGTGGCAGTACTTC | CASSLDTGWQYF
- | TRBJ1-4 | TRBV5-1 | - | TGCGCCAGCAGGGACCCCTATGAAAAACTGTTTTTT | CASRDPYEKLFF
- | TRBJ2-7 | TRBV20-1 | - | TGCAGTGCTAGAGATGATCACGCCAACTACGAGCAGTACTTC | CSARDDHANYEQYF